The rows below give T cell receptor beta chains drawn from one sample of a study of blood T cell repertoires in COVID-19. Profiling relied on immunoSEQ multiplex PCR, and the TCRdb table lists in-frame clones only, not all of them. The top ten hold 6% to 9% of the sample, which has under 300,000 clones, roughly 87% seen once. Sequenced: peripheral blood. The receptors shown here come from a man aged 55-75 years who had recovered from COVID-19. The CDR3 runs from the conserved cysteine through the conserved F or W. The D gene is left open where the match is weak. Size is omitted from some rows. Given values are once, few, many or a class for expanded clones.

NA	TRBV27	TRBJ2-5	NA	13	CASSFGPVETQYF	TGTGCCAGCAGTTTTGGCCCAGTAGAGACCCAGTACTTC
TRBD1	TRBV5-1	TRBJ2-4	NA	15	CASSSLTGGENIQYF	TGCGCCAGCAGCTCCTTAACAGGGGGCGAGAACATTCAGTACTTC
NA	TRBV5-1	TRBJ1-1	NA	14	CASSLSGLNTEAFF	TGCGCCAGCAGCTTGTCAGGGTTAAACACTGAAGCTTTCTTT
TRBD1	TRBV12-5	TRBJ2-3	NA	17	CASGLVLDRVRTDTQYF	TGTGCTAGTGGTTTGGTACTGGACAGGGTACGCACAGATACGCAGTATTTT
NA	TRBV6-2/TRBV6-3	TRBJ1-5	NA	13	CASSYTTNQPQHF	TGTGCCAGCAGTTACACTACCAATCAGCCCCAGCATTTT
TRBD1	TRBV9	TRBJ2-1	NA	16	CASSVFTGTGYNEQFF	TGTGCCAGCAGCGTCTTTACCGGGACAGGCTACAATGAGCAGTTCTTC
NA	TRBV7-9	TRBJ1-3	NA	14	CASLGAVSGNTIYF	TGTGCCAGCCTGGGGGCAGTCTCTGGAAACACCATATATTTT
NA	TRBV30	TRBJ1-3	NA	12	CACRGLGNTIYF	TGTGCCTGTAGAGGGCTCGGAAACACCATATATTTT
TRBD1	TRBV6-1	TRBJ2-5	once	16	CASSGRGTGFGETQYF	TGTGCCAGCAGTGGACGGGGGACAGGGTTTGGAGAGACCCAGTACTTC
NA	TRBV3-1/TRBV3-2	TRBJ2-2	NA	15	CASSVGGLYTGELFF	TGTGCCAGCAGCGTCGGGGGGCTATACACCGGGGAGCTGTTTTTT
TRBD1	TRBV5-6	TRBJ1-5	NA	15	CASSLLRQGVQPQHF	TGTGCCAGCAGCTTGCTCCGACAGGGAGTTCAGCCCCAGCATTTT
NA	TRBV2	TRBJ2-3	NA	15	CASSGRGASTDTQYF	TGTGCCAGCAGTGGCCGCGGAGCTAGCACAGATACGCAGTATTTT
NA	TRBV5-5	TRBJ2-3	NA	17	CASSLALLQSNPDTQYF	TGTGCCAGCAGCTTGGCCTTGTTGCAGTCAAACCCAGATACGCAGTATTTT
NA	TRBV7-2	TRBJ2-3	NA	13	CASSSPVTDTQYF	TGTGCCAGCAGCTCCCCCGTCACAGATACGCAGTATTTT
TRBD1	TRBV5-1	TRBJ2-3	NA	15	CASSLGGGGTDTQYF	TGCGCCAGCAGCTTGGGAGGGGGCGGCACAGATACGCAGTATTTT
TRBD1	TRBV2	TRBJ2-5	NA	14	CASRKGTGDETQYF	TGTGCCAGCCGAAAGGGGACAGGGGACGAGACCCAGTACTTC
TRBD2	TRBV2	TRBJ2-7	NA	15	CASSGIGTSSYEQYF	TGTGCCAGCAGTGGGATCGGGACTAGCTCCTACGAGCAGTACTTC
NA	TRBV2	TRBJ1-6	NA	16	CASRATTLDGRGSLHF	TGTGCCAGCAGGGCCACGACATTGGACGGGAGGGGTTCCCTCCACTTT
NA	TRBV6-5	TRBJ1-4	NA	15	CASSKQTRAVGKLFF	TGTGCCAGCAGCAAACAGACCAGGGCAGTGGGAAAACTGTTTTTT
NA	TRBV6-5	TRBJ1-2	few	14	CASSSHDSNYGYTF	TGTGCCAGCAGTAGCCATGATTCTAACTATGGCTACACCTTC
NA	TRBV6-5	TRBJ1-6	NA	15	CASSQSRSGNSPLHF	TGTGCCAGCAGCCAGAGTCGGAGTGGGAATTCACCCCTCCACTTT
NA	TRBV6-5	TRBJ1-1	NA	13	CASSYSKGYEAFF	TGTGCCAGCAGTTACTCGAAGGGGTATGAAGCTTTCTTT
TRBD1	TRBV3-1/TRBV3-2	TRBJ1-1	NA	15	CASSPLTGTASEAFF	TGTGCCAGCAGCCCCCTTACCGGGACAGCTTCTGAAGCTTTCTTT
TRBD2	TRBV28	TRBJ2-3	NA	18	CASSFQSVAGGGTDTQYF	TGTGCCAGCAGTTTCCAGTCGGTAGCGGGGGGGGGCACAGATACGCAGTATTTT
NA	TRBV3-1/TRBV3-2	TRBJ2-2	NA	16	CASSQSGQRNTGELFF	TGTGCCAGCAGCCAATCCGGACAGCGGAACACCGGGGAGCTGTTTTTT
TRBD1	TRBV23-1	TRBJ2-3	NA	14	CASSLGTGADTQYF	TGCGCCAGCAGTCTCGGGACAGGGGCCGATACGCAGTATTTT
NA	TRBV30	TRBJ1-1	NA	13	CAWTSTGNTEAFF	TGTGCCTGGACTTCGACAGGGAACACTGAAGCTTTCTTT